Detailed here is one TCR beta chain. Its cognate antigen is unknown. The data belong to a study of T cells expressing NK-cell markers. Study-level findings and limits: These same clonotypes (in several donors) also led the CD3+CD56-NKG2C+ fraction.

TCRdb re-called the 5' RACE reads; every CDR3 protein appears as one record, without DNA. The sample totals about 460,000 distinct CDR3 sequences; its top ten clones hold approximately 1.4%. Input material: blood T cells: a sorted CD56 or NKG2C T cell subset, CD4+ or CD8+ T cells, or bulk PBMC T cells (not recorded which). The clonotype was recovered from a woman between 50 and 59 years old in good health.

The CDR3: CASSRTSEPGNEQFF. This chain links TRBV7-9 with TRBJ2-1; the D call of TRBD2 rests on TCRdb alone, since no DNA is present to check it. The CDR3 spans 15 residues. Germline V lookup: CDR1 SEHNR, CDR2 FQNEAQ (reference sequence).